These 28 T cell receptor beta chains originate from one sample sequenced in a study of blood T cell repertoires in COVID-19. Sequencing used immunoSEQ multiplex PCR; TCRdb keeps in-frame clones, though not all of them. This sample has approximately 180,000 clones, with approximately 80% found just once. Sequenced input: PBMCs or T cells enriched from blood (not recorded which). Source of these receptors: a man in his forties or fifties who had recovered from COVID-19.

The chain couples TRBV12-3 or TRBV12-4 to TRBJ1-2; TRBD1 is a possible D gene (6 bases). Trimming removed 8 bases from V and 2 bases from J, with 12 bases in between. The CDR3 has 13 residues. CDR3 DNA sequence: TGTGCCAGCCGGGGGGCGGGAAACTATGGCTACACCTTC. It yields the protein CASRGAGNYGYTF.

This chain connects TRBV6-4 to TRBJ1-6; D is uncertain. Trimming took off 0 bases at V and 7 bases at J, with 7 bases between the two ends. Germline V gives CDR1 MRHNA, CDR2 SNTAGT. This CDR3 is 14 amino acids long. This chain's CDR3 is CASSDSGRNSPLHF. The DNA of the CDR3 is TGTGCCAGCAGTGACTCGGGGAGGAATTCACCCCTCCACTTT.

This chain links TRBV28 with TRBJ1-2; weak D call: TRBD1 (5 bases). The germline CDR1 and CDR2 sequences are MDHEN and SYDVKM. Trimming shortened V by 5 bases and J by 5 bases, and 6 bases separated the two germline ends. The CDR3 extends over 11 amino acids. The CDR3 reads CASSGGYGYTF. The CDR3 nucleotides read TGTGCCAGCAGTGGGGGGTATGGCTACACCTTC.

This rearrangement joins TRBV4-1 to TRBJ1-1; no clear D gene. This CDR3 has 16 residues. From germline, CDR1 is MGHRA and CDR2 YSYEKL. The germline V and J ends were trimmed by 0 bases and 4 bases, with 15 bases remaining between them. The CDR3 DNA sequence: TGCGCCAGCAGCCAAGAGGAGCGATGGGTGGGCACTGAAGCTTTCTTT. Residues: CASSQEERWVGTEAFF.

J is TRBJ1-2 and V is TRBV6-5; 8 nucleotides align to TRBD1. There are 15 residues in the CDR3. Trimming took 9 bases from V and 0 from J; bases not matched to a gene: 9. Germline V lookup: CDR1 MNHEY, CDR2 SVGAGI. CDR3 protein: CASKTQGATNYGYTF. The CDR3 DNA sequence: TGTGCCAGTAAGACTCAGGGGGCCACTAACTATGGCTACACCTTC.

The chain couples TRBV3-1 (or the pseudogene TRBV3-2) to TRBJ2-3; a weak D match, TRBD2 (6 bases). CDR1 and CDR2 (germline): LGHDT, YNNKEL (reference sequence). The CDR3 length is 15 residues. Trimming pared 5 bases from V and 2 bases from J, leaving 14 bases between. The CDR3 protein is CASSSPGDLTDTQYF. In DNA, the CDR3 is TGTGCCAGCAGCTCCCCGGGGGACCTCACAGATACGCAGTATTTT.

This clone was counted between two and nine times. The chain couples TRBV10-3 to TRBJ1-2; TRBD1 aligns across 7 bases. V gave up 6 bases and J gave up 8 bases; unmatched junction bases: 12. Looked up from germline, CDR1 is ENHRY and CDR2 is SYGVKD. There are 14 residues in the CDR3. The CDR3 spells CAISGSQGDGGYTF. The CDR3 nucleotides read TGTGCCATCAGCGGCTCGCAGGGGGACGGAGGCTACACCTTC.

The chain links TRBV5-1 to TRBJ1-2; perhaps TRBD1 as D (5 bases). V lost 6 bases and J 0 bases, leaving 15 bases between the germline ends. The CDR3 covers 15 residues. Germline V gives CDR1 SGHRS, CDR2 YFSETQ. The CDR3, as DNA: TGCGCCAGCACCGGAGCCGGGACTTCTAACTATGGCTACACCTTC. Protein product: CASTGAGTSNYGYTF.

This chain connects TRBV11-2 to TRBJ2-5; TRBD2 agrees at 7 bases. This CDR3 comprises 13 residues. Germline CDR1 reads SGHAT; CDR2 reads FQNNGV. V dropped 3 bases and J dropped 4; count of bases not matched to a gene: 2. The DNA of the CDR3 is TGTGCCAGCAGCTTGGGGGGGAGAGAGACCCAGTACTTC. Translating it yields CASSLGGRETQYF. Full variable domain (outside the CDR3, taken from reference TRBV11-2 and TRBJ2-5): EAGVAQSPRYKIIEKRQSVAFWCNPISGHATLYWYQQILGQGPKLLIQFQNNGVVDDSQLPKDRFSAERLKGVDSTLKIQPAKLEDSAVYLCASSLGGRETQYFGPGTRLLVL.

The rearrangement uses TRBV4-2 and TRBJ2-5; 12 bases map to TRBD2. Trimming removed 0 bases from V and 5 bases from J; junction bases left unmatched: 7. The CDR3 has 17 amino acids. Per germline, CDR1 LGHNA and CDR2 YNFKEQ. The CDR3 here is CASSQDLLAGGRETQYF. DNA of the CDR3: TGTGCCAGCAGCCAAGACCTTCTAGCGGGGGGGCGGGAGACCCAGTACTTC.

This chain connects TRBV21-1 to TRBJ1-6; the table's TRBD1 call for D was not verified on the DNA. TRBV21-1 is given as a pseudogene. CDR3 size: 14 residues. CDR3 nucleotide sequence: TGTGCCAGCATCCTGGACAGGGAATATTCACCCCTCCACTTT. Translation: CASILDREYSPLHF.

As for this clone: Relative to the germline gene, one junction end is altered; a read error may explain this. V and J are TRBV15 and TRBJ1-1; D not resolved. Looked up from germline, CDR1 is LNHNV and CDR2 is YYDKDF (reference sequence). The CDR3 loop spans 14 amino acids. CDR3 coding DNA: TGTGCCACTAGCAGCAATATGTACGGCACTGAAGCTTTCTTT. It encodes CATSSNMYGTEAFF.

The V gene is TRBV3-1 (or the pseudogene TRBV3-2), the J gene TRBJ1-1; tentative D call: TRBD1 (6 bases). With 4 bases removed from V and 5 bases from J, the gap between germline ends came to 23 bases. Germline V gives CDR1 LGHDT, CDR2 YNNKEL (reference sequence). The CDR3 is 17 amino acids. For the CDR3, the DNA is TGTGCCAGCAGCCTAGTCCGAATGGGCAGGGGAAAGACTGAAGCTTTCTTT. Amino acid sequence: CASSLVRMGRGKTEAFF.

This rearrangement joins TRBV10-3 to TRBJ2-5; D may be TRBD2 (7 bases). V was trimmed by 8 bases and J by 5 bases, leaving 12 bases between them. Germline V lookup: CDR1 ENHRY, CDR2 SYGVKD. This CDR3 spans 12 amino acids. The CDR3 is CAIGGAGETQYF. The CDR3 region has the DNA TGTGCCATCGGGGGGGCCGGGGAGACCCAGTACTTC.

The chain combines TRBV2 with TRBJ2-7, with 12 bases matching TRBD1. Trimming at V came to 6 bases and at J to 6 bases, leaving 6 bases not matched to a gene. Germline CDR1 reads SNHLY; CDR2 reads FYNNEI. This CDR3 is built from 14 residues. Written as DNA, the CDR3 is TGTGCCAGCAGCCGGGGACAGGGGGCGTCCGAGCAGTACTTC. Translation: CASSRGQGASEQYF.

CDR3 coding DNA: TGTGCCAGTAATACAGGGGCTGGGCATTCACCCCTCCACTTT. Translation gives CASNTGAGHSPLHF. This chain connects TRBV19 to TRBJ1-6; 7 bases are a match to TRBD1. Germline V gene sequence: CDR1 LNHDA, CDR2 SQIVND (reference sequence). The CDR3 has 14 residues. The V gene end was trimmed by 7 bases and the J gene end by 8 bases; junction bases not matched to a gene: 8.

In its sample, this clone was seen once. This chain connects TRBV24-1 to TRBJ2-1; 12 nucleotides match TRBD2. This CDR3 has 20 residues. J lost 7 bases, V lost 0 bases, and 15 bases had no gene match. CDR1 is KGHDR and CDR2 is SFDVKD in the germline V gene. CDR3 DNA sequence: TGTGCCACCAGTGATTTGGAAGGGGTCCCCTCTAGCGGGGGGGGAAATGAGCAGTTCTTC. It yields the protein CATSDLEGVPSSGGGNEQFF.

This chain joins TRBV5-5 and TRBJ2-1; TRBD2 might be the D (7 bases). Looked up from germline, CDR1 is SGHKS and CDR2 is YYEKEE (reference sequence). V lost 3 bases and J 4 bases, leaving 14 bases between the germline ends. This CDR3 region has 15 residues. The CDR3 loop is CASSSTGGAYNEQFF. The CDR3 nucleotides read TGTGCCAGCAGCTCGACGGGGGGCGCTTACAATGAGCAGTTCTTC. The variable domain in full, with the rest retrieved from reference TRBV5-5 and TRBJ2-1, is DAGVTQSPTHLIKTRGQQVTLRCSPISGHKSVSWYQQVLGQGPQFIFQYYEKEERGRGNFPDRFSARQFPNYSSELNVNALLLGDSALYLCASSSTGGAYNEQFFGPGTRLTVL.

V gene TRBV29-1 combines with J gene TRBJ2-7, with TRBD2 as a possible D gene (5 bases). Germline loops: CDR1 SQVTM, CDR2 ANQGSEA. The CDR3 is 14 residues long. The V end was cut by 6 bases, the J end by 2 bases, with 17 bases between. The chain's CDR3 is CSVRQTGSTYEQYF. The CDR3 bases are TGCAGCGTCCGTCAGACGGGGTCTACCTACGAGCAGTACTTC.

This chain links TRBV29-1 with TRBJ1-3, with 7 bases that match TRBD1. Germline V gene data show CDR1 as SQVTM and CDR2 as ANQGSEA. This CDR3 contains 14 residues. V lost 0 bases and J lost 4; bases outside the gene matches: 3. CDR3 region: CSVEDNRGGNTIYF. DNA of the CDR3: TGCAGCGTTGAAGATAACAGGGGAGGAAACACCATATATTTT.

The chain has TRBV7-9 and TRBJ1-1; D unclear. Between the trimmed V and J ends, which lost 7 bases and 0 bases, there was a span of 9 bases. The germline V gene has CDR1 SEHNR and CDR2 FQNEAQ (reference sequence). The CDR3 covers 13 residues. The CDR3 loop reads CASILGLNTEAFF. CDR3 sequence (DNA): TGTGCCAGCATCCTCGGTCTGAACACTGAAGCTTTCTTT.

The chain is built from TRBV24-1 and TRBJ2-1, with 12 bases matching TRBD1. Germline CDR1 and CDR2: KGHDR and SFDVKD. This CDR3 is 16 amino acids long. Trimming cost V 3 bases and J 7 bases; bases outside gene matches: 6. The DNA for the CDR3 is TGTGCCACCAGTGATATGGGACAGGGGGCTGGGAATGAGCAGTTCTTC. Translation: CATSDMGQGAGNEQFF.

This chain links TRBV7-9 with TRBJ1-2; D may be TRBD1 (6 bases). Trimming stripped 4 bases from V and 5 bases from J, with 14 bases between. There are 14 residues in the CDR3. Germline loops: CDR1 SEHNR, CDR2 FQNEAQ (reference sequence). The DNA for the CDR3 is TGTGCCAGCAGCTCCGGACAGCCAAGATATGGCTACACCTTC. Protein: CASSSGQPRYGYTF.

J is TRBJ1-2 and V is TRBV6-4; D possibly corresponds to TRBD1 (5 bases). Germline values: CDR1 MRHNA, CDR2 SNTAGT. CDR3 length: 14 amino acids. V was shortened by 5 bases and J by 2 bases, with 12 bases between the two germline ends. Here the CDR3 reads CASSKDSRNYGYTF. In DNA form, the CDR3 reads TGTGCCAGCAGTAAAGACAGTCGGAACTATGGCTACACCTTC.

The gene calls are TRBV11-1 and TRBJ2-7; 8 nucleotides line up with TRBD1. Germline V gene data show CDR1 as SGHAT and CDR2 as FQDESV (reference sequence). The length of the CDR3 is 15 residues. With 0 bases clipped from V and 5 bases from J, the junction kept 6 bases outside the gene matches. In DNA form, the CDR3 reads TGTGCCAGCAGCTTAGCGGGACAGGTTAAACACGAGCAGTACTTC. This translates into CASSLAGQVKHEQYF. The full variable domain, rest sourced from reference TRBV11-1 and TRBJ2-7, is EAEVAQSPRYKITEKSQAVAFWCDPISGHATLYWYRQILGQGPELLVQFQDESVVDDSQLPKDRFSAERLKGVDSTLKIQPAELGDSAMYLCASSLAGQVKHEQYFGPGTRLTVT.

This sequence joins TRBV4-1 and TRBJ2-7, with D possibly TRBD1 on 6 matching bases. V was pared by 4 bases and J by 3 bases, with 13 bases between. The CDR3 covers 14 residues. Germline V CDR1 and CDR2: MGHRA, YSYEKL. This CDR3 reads CASSPAAGDYEQYF. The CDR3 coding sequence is TGCGCCAGCAGCCCAGCAGCAGGGGACTACGAGCAGTACTTC.

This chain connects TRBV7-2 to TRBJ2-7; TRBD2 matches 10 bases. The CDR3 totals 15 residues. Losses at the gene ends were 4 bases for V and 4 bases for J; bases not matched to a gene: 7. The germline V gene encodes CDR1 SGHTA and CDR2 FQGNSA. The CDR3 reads CASSYISGGAYEQYF. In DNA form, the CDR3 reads TGTGCCAGCAGCTACATAAGCGGGGGGGCTTACGAGCAGTACTTC.

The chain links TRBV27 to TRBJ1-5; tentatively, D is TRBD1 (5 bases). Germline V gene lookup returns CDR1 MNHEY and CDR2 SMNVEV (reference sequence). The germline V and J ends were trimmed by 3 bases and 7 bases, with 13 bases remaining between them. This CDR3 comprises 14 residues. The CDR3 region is CASSLGVGGQPQHF. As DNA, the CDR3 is TGTGCCAGCAGTTTGGGGGTCGGGGGGCAGCCCCAGCATTTT.